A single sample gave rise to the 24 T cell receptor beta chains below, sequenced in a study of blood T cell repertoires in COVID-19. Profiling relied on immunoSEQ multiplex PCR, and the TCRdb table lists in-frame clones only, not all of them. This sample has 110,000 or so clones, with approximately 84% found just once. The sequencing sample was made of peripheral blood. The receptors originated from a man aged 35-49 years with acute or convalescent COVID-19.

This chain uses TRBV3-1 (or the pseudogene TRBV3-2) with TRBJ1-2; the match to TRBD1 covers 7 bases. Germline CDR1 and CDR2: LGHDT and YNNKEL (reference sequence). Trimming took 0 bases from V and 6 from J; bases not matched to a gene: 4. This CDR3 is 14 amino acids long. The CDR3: CASSQEGQTHGYTF. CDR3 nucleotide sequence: TGTGCCAGCAGCCAAGAGGGACAGACTCATGGCTACACCTTC.

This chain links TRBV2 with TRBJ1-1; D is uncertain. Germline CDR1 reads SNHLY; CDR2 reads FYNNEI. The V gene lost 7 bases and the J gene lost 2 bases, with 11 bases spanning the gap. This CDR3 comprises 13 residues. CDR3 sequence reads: CASTNRGNTEAFF. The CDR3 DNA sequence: TGTGCCAGCACCAACCGGGGAAACACTGAAGCTTTCTTT. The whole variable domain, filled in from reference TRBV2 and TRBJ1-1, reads EPEVTQTPSHQVTQMGQEVILRCVPISNHLYFYWYRQILGQKVEFLVSFYNNEISEKSEIFDDQFSVERPDGSNFTLKIRSTKLEDSAMYFCASTNRGNTEAFFGQGTRLTVV.

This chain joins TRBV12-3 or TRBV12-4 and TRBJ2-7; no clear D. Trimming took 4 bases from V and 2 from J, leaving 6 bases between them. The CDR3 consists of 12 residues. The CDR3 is CASSSIPYEQYF. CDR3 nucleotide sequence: TGTGCCAGCAGTTCTATCCCCTACGAGCAGTACTTC.

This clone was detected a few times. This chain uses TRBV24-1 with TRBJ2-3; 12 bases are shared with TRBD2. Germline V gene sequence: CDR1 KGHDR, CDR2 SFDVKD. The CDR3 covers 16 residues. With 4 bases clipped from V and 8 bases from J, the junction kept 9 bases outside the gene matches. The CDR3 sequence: CATSDPGLAGSGTQYF. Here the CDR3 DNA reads TGTGCCACCAGTGACCCTGGACTAGCGGGGTCCGGTACGCAGTATTTT.

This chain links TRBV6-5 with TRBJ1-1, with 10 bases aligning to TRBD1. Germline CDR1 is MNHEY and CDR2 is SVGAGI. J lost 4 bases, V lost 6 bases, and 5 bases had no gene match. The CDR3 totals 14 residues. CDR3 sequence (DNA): TGTGCCAGCAGAGGAGGGACAGGGGCCACTGAAGCTTTCTTT. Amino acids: CASRGGTGATEAFF.

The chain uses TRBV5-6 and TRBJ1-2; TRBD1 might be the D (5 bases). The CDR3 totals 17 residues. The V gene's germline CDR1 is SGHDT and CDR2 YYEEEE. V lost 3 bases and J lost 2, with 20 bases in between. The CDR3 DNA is TGTGCCAGCAGCTCCCCAGCAAGGCGGGGGGGGAACTATGGCTACACCTTC. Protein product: CASSSPARRGGNYGYTF.

CDR3: CASSYNTGQDYEQYF. CDR3 coding DNA: TGTGCCAGCAGCTATAATACAGGGCAGGACTACGAGCAGTACTTC. The J gene is TRBJ2-7, the V gene TRBV5-4; D is possibly TRBD1 (6 bases). Trimming left V 3 bases short and J 3 bases short, with 16 bases between. This CDR3 comprises 15 residues. Germline CDR1 and CDR2: SGHNT and YYREEE (reference sequence). The full variable domain, rest sourced from reference TRBV5-4 and TRBJ2-7, is ETGVTQSPTHLIKTRGQQVTLRCSSQSGHNTVSWYQQALGQGPQFIFQYYREEENGRGNFPPRFSGLQFPNYSSELNVNALELDDSALYLCASSYNTGQDYEQYFGPGTRLTVT.

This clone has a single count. As DNA, the CDR3 is TGTGCCAGCAGTCGGGCGGGAGGCTATGGCTACACCTTC. This encodes CASSRAGGYGYTF. V gene TRBV6-5 combines with J gene TRBJ1-2; the D is unclear. The CDR3 extends over 13 amino acids. Germline loops: CDR1 MNHEY, CDR2 SVGAGI. Trimming shortened V by 5 bases and J by 4 bases, and 11 bases separated the two germline ends.

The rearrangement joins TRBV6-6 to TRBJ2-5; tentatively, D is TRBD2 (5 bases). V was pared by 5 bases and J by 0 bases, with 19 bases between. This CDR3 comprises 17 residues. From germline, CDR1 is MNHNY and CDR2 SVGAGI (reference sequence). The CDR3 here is CASSPYTTGSYQETQYF. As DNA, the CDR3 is TGTGCCAGCAGTCCCTACACGACGGGGTCCTACCAAGAGACCCAGTACTTC.

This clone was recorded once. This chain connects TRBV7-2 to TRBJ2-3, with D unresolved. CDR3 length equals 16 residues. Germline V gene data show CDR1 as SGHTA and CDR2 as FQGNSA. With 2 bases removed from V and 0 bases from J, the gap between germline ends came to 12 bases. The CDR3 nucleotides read TGTGCCAGCAGCTTATGGGCAGTCATTAGCACAGATACGCAGTATTTT. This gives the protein CASSLWAVISTDTQYF.

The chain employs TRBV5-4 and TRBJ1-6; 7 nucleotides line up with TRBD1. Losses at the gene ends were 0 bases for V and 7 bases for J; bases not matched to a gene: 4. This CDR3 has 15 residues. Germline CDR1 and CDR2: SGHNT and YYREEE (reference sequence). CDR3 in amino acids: CASSLVDRVNSPLHF. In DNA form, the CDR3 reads TGTGCCAGCAGCTTGGTTGACAGGGTCAATTCACCCCTCCACTTT.

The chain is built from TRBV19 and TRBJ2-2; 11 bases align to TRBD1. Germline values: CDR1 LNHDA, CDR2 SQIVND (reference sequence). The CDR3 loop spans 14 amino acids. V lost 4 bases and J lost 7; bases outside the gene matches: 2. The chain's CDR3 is CASSRTGGGGELFF. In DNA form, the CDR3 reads TGTGCCAGTAGTAGGACAGGGGGCGGCGGGGAGCTGTTTTTT.

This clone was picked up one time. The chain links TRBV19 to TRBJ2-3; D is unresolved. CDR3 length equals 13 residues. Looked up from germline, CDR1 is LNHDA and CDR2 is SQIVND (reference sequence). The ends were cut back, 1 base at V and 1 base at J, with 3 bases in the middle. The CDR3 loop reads CASSIGGTDTQYF. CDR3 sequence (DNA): TGTGCCAGTAGTATAGGAGGCACAGATACGCAGTATTTT.

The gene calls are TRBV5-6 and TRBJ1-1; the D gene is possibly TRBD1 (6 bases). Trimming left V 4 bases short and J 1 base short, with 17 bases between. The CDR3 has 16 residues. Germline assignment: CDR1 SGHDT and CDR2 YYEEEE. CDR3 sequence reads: CASSAPMGRGNTEAFF. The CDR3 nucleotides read TGTGCCAGCAGCGCCCCTATGGGCAGGGGGAACACTGAAGCTTTCTTT.

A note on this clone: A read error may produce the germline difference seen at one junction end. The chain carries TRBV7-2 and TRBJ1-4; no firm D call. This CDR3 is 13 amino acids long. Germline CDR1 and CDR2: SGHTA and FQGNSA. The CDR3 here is CASSLAGDKAQSF. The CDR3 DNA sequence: TGTGCCAGCAGCTTAGCCGGCGACAAGGCGCAATCATTT.

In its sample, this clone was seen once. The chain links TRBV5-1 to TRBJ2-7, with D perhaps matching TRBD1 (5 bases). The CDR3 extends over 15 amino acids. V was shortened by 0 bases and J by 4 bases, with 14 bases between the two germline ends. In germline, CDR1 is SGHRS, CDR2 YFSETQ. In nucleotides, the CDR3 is TGCGCCAGCAGCTTGGTTGATAACAGGAGTTACGAGCAGTACTTC. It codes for CASSLVDNRSYEQYF.

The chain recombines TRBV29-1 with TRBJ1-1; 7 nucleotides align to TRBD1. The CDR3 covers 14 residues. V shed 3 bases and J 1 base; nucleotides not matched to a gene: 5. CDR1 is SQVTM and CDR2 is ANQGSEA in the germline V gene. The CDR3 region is CSVDLDRRNTEAFF. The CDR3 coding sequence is TGCAGCGTTGACCTGGACAGGAGGAACACTGAAGCTTTCTTT.

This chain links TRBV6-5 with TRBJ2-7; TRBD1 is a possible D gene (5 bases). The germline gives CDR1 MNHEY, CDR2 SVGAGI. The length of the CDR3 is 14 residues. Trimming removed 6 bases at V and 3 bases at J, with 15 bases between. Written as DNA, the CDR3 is TGTGCCAGCAGCTTCCATCGACAGAGCTACGAGCAGTACTTC. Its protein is CASSFHRQSYEQYF.

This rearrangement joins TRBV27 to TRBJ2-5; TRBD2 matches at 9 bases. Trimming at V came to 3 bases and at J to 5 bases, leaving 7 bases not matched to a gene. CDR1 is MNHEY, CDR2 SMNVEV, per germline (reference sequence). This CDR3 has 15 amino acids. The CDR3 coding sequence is TGTGCCAGCAGTTTCCTGCGGGGGGGCATGGAGACCCAGTACTTC. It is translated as CASSFLRGGMETQYF.

The CDR3 DNA follows: TGTGCCAGCAGTTACGGCGGCGGGGGGACTAGCACAGATACGCAGTATTTT. It yields the protein CASSYGGGGTSTDTQYF. The rearrangement uses TRBV6-2 or TRBV6-3 and TRBJ2-3, with 8 positions matching TRBD2. V lost 2 bases, J lost 0 bases, and 7 bases stayed unmatched. CDR1 and CDR2 from the germline V gene are MNHEY and SVGEGT. This CDR3 has 17 amino acids.

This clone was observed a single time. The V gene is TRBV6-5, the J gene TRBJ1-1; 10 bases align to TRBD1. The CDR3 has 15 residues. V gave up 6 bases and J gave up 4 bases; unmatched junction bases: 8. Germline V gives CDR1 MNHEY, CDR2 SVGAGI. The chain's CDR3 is CASRPGTGESTEAFF. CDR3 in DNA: TGTGCCAGCAGGCCCGGGACAGGGGAAAGCACTGAAGCTTTCTTT.

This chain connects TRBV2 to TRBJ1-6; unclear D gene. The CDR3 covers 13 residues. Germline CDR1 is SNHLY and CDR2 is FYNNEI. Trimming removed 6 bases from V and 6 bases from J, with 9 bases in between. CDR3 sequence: CASSVGANSPLHF. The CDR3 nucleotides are TGTGCCAGCAGCGTTGGAGCTAATTCACCCCTCCACTTT.

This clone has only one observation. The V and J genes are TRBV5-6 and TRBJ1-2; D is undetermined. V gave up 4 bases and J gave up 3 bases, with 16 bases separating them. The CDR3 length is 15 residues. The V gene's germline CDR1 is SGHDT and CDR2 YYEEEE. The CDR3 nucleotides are TGTGCCAGCAGCCCCGGATGGTTCCAGGACTATGGCTACACCTTC. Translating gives CASSPGWFQDYGYTF.

DNA for the CDR3: TGTGCCAGCATGAGGGGGACAGCTTTACAGCCCCAGCATTTT. Residues: CASMRGTALQPQHF. The V and J genes are TRBV6-5 and TRBJ1-5; TRBD1 agrees at 7 bases. J gave up 7 bases and V 7 bases, and 10 bases lay outside the gene matches. The germline V gene encodes CDR1 MNHEY and CDR2 SVGAGI. The CDR3 extends over 14 amino acids.